This note documents a single T cell receptor beta chain sequence. The data belong to a study of Ad26.COV2.S vaccination and SARS-CoV-2 variants. Study-wide background: The study gave Ad26.COV2.S intramuscularly, once or twice 56 days apart.

Stated treatment: 15 to 20 received Ad26.COV2.S at low or high dose, single or two shots; roughly 5 received placebo; per-sample allocation not given. At day 63 after the first vaccine or placebo injection, samples were drawn. Germline V gives CDR1 ENHRY, CDR2 SYGVKD. The CDR3 runs to 15 residues. V trimming: 5 bases; J trimming: 0 bases; junction bases outside the gene matches: 5. The repertoire was sequenced with immunoSEQ multiplex PCR; TCRdb's copy has only in-frame clones and lacks some. In the table there are 200,000 to 250,000 clones, around nine tenths of which are singletons. Sequences were derived from peripheral blood, sampled in a trial of Ad26.COV2.S vaccine versus placebo. The V call is TRBV10-3, the J call TRBJ2-7; 9 nucleotides agree with TRBD1. This TCR was sampled from a person aged 18-60 years who received the Ad26.COV2.S COVID-19 vaccine or a placebo. The CDR3 here is CAISKQQGASYEQYF. The CDR3 region has the DNA TGTGCCATCAGTAAGCAACAGGGGGCCTCCTACGAGCAGTACTTC.